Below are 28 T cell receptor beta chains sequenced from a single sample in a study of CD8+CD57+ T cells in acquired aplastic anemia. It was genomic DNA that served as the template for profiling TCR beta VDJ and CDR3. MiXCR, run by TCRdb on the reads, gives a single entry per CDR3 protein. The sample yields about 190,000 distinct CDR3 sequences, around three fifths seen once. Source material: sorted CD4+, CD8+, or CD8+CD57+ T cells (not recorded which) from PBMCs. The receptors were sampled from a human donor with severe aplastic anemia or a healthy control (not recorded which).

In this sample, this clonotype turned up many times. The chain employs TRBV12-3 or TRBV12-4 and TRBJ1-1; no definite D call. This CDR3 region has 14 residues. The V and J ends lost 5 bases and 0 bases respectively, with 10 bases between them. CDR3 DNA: TGTGCCAGCAGTCTCACTATAATGAACACTGAAGCTTTCTTT. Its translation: CASSLTIMNTEAFF.

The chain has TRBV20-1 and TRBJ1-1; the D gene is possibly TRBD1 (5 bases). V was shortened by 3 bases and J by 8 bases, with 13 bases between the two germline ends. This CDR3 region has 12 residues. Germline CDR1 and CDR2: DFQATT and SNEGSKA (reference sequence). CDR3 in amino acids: CSARGLRQEAFF. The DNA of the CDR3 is TGCAGTGCTAGGGGACTCCGACAAGAAGCTTTCTTT.

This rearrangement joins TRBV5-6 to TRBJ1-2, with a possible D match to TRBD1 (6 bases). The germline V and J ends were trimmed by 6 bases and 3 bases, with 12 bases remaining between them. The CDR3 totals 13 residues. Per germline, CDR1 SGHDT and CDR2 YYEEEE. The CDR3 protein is CASKGGYDYGYTF. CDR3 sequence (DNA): TGTGCCAGCAAGGGGGGGTACGACTATGGCTACACCTTC.

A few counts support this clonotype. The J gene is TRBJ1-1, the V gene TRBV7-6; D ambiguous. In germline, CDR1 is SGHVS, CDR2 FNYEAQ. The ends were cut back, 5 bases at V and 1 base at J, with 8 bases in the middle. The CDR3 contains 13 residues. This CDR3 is CASSTYRNTEAFF. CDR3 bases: TGTGCCAGCAGCACCTACAGGAACACTGAAGCTTTCTTT.

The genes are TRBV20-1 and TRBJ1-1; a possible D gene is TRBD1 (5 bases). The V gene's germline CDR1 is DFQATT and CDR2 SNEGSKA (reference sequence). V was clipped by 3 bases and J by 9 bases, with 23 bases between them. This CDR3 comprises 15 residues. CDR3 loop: CSASRGGTQDPQAFF. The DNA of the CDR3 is TGCAGTGCTAGTAGGGGAGGTACGCAGGACCCCCAAGCTTTCTTT.

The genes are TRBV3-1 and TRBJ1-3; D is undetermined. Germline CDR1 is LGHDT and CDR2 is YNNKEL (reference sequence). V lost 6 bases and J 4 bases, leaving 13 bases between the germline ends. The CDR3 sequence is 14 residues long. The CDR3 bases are TGTGCCAGCAGAGCCATTGTCGACGGAAACACCATATATTTT. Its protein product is CASRAIVDGNTIYF.

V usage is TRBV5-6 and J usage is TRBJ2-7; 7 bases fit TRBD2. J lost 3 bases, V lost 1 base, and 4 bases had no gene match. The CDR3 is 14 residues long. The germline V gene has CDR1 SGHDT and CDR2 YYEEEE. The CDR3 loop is CASSLIRGGYEQYF. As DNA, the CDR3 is TGTGCCAGCAGCTTGATCCGCGGGGGCTACGAGCAGTACTTC.

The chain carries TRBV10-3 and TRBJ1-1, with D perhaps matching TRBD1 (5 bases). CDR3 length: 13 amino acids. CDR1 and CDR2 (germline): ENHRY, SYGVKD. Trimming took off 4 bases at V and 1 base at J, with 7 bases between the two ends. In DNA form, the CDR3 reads TGTGCCATCAGTGTGGGGGGGAACACTGAAGCTTTCTTT. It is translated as CAISVGGNTEAFF.

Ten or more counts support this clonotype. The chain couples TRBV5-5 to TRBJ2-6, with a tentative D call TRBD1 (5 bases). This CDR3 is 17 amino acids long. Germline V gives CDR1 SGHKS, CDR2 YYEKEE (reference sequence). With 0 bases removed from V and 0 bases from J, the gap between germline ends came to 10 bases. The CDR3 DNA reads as TGTGCCAGCAGCTTGGGCCAGGGCGACTCTGGGGCCAACGTCCTGACTTTC. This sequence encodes CASSLGQGDSGANVLTF.

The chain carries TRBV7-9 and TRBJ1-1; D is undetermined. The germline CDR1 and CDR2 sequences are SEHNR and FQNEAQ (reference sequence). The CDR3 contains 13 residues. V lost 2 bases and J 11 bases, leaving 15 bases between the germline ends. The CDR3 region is CASSLSGNLEAFF. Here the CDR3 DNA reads TGTGCCAGCAGCTTATCGGGAAACCTGGAGGCTTTCTTT.

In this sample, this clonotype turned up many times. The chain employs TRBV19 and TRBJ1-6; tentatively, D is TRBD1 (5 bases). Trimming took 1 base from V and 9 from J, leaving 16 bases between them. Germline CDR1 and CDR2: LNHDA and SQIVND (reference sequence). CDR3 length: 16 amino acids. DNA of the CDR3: TGTGCCAGTAGTATAGGAAGAATGGGGGACCCTTCACCCCTCCACTTT. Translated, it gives CASSIGRMGDPSPLHF.

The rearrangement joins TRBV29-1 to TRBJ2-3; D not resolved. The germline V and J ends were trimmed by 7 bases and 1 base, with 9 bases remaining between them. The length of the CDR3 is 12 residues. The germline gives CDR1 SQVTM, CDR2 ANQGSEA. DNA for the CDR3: TGCAGCGGAATCGACGGCACAGATACGCAGTATTTT. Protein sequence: CSGIDGTDTQYF.

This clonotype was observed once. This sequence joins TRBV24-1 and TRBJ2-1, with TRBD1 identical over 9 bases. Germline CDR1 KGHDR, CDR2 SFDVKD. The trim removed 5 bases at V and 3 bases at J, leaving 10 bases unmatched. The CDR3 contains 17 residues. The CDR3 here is CATSGPTGTGYYNEQFF. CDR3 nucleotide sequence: TGTGCCACCAGTGGCCCTACTGGGACAGGGTACTACAATGAGCAGTTCTTC.

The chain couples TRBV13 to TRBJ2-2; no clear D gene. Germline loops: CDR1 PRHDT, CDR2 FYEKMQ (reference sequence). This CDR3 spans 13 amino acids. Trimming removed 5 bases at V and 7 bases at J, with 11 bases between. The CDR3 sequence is CASSHYRDGELFF. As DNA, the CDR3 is TGTGCCAGCAGCCACTACCGAGACGGGGAGCTGTTTTTT.

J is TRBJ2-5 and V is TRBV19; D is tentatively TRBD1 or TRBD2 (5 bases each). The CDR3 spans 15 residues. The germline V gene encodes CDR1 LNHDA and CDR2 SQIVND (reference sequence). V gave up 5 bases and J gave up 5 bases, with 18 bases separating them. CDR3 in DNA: TGTGCCAGTAGTCCATGGGCCAGTTGGGGGGAGACCCAGTACTTC. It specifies CASSPWASWGETQYF.

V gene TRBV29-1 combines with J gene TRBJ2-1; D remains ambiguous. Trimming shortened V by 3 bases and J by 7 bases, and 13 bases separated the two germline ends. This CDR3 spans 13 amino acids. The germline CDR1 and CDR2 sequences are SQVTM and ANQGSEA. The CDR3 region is CSVEGNKWNEQFF. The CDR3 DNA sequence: TGCAGCGTTGAGGGGAATAAGTGGAATGAGCAGTTCTTC.

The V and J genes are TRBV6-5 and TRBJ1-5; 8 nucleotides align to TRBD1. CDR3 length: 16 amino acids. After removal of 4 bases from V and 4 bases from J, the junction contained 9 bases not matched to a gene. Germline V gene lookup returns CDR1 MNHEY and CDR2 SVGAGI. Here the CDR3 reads CASSLTGQGLNQPQHF. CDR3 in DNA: TGTGCCAGCAGTTTAACCGGACAGGGCTTGAATCAGCCCCAGCATTTT.

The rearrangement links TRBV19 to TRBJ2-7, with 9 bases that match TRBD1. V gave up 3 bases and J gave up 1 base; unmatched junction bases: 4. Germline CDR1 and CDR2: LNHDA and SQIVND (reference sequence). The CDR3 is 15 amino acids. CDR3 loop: CASSMTGTGSYEQYF. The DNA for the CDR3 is TGTGCCAGTAGTATGACTGGGACAGGGTCCTACGAGCAGTACTTC.

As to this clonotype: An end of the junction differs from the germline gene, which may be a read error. The CDR3 reads CASSLIAVYNGQFF. The CDR3 DNA is TGTGCCAGCAGTTTAATAGCGGTCTACAATGGGCAGTTCTTC. V gene TRBV12-3 or TRBV12-4 combines with J gene TRBJ2-1, with D perhaps TRBD2 (6 bases). This CDR3 comprises 14 residues.

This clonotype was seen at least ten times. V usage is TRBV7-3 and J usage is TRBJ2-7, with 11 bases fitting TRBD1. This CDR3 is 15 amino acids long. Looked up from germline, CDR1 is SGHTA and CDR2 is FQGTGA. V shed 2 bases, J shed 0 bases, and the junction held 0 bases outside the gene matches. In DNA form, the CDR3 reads TGTGCCAGCAGCTTAGGGACAGGGGGCTCCTACGAGCAGTACTTC. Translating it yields CASSLGTGGSYEQYF.

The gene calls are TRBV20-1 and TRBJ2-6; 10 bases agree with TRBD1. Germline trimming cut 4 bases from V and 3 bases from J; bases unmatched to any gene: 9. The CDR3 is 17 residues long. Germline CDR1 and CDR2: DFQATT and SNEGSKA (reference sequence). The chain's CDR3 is CSAKPMTGGYGANVLTF. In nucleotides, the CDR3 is TGCAGTGCTAAACCGATGACAGGGGGCTATGGGGCCAACGTCCTGACTTTC.

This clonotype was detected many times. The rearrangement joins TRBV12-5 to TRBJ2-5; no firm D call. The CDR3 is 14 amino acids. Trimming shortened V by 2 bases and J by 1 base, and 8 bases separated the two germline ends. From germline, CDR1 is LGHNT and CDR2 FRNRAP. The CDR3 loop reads CASGLPGSQETQYF. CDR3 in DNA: TGTGCTAGTGGTTTGCCTGGCAGCCAAGAGACCCAGTACTTC.

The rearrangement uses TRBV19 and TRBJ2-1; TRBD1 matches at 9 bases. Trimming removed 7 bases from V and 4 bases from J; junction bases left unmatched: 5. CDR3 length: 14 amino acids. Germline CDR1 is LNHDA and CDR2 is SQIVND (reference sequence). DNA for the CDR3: TGTGCCAGTACCCCAGGGACAGGGTACAATGAGCAGTTCTTC. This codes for CASTPGTGYNEQFF.

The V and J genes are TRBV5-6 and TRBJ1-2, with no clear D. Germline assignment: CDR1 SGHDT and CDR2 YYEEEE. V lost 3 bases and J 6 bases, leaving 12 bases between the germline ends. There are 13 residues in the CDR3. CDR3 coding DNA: TGTGCCAGCAGCTCCGCCGCAGTTGATGGCTACACCTTC. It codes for CASSSAAVDGYTF.

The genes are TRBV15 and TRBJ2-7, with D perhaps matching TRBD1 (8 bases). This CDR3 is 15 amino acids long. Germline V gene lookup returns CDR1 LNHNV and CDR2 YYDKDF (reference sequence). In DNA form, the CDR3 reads TGTGCCACCAGCGGTTTATCAGGGGGCGCGGGGGAGCAGGACGTC. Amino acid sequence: CATSGLSGGAGEQDV.

The CDR3 coding sequence is TGTGCCATCAGTGAGAGCGGGACCCGAGGTGGCTACACCTTC. Protein product: CAISESGTRGGYTF. The chain recombines TRBV10-3 with TRBJ1-2, with D tentatively TRBD1 (5 bases). The CDR3 is made up of 14 amino acids. V shed 2 bases and J shed 7 bases, with 14 bases lying between them. Looked up from germline, CDR1 is ENHRY and CDR2 is SYGVKD.

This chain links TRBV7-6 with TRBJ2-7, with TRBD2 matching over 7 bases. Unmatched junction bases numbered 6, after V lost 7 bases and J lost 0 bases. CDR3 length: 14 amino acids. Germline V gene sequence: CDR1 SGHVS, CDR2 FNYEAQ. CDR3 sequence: CASTPAGASYEQYF. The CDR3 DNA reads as TGTGCCAGCACCCCGGCGGGAGCCTCCTACGAGCAGTACTTC.

CDR3 bases: TGTGCCACGCTGCGCGGGTACGAGCAGTACTTC. It translates to CATLRGYEQYF. This chain uses TRBV7-9 with TRBJ2-7, with D possibly TRBD2 on 5 matching bases. Germline values: CDR1 SEHNR, CDR2 FQNEAQ (reference sequence). The CDR3 loop spans 11 amino acids. Deletions cut 10 bases from V and 4 bases from J, with 11 bases between.